This T cell receptor (beta chain) was obtained from a study of blood T cell repertoires in COVID-19. Overall study context: Sources were T cells, B-cell-depleted T cells, or PBMCs; the material itself was cDNA or gDNA.

Seattle patients were enrolled while actively infected and followed longitudinally. The assay was immunoSEQ multiplex PCR, and TCRdb's table has in-frame clones only and misses some. The data contain roughly 200,000 clones, around 79% of them singletons. Trimming took 2 bases from V and 0 from J, leaving 7 bases between them. CDR3 size: 14 residues. Germline values: CDR1 MNHNY, CDR2 SVGAGI (reference sequence). Material for sequencing was peripheral blood. This sequence joins TRBV6-6 and TRBJ1-1; D remains ambiguous. This sequence originates from a woman between 40 and 50 years old with COVID-19, enrolled during active disease. CDR3 sequence (DNA): TGTGCCAGCAGTTACCCTGGAGTGAACACTGAAGCTTTCTTT. This gives the protein CASSYPGVNTEAFF.